What follows are 14 T cell receptor beta chains derived from one specimen sequenced in a study of T cells in Graves' hyperthyroidism and ophthalmopathy. Amplified TCR beta CDR3 regions came from RNA transcripts. The primer set for the first-round RT-PCR of the TCR CDR3 was HTBI. TCRdb re-derived calls from the multiplex PCR reads in MiXCR, one entry per CDR3 protein. The repertoire holds approximately 690,000 distinct CDR3 sequences, with about 14% as singletons. The material sequenced was blood. The receptor set was obtained from a woman aged 45-65 years with Graves' ophthalmopathy.

This clonotype was observed many times. This chain connects TRBV19 to TRBJ1-1; no clear D gene. Trimming removed 6 bases at V and 3 bases at J, with 5 bases between. Germline V gene sequence: CDR1 LNHDA, CDR2 SQIVND (reference sequence). The CDR3 is made up of 11 amino acids. The CDR3 DNA reads TGTGCCAGTAGCCAATACACTGAAGCTTTCTTT. Protein: CASSQYTEAFF.

The chain carries TRBV7-6 and TRBJ1-1; D gene uncertain. The germline gives CDR1 SGHVS, CDR2 FNYEAQ. The CDR3 covers 15 residues. V dropped 1 base and J dropped 5 bases, with 14 bases sitting between them. CDR3 sequence reads: CASSLGEGTRTEAFF. The CDR3 DNA is TGTGCCAGCAGCTTAGGGGAGGGAACGCGGACTGAAGCTTTCTTT.

The rearrangement links TRBV5-5 to TRBJ2-1; a possible D gene is TRBD2 (6 bases). V lost 4 bases and J 8 bases, leaving 19 bases between the germline ends. Germline loops: CDR1 SGHKS, CDR2 YYEKEE (reference sequence). This CDR3 spans 15 amino acids. The CDR3 DNA reads as TGTGCCAGCAGCAGAGGGTTGAGGGGACTCGATGAGCAGTTCTTC. Protein product: CASSRGLRGLDEQFF.

This clonotype was counted ten times or more. CDR3 protein: CASSSYLSRDRASNEQFF. The CDR3 bases are TGTGCCAGCAGTTCCTACCTTTCACGGGACAGGGCATCTAATGAGCAGTTCTTC. The chain combines TRBV27 with TRBJ2-1; 9 nucleotides agree with TRBD1. Germline V CDR1 and CDR2: MNHEY, SMNVEV (reference sequence). J gave up 7 bases and V 4 bases, and 17 bases lay outside the gene matches. The CDR3 is made up of 18 amino acids.

This clonotype showed up just a few times. A much larger clone differs from this one at a single base, so this may be a read error. The gene calls are TRBV2 and TRBJ2-1, with D unresolved. The CDR3 has 12 amino acids. Deletions cut 4 bases from V and 9 bases from J, with 10 bases between. The germline V gene has CDR1 SNHLY and CDR2 FYNNEI. CDR3 in amino acids: CASSVRSSEQFF. The CDR3 DNA reads TGTGCCAGCAGTGTCAGGAGTAGTGAGCAGTTCTTC.

Many counts were recorded for this clonotype. The chain joins TRBV11-2 to TRBJ2-7, with TRBD1 matching 9 bases. Losses at the gene ends were 5 bases for V and 7 bases for J; bases not matched to a gene: 9. Germline CDR1 SGHAT, CDR2 FQNNGV. The CDR3 runs 14 residues. The CDR3 region is CASSPGTGTVEQYF. The DNA for the CDR3 is TGTGCCAGCAGCCCGGGGACAGGGACAGTAGAGCAGTACTTC.

This clonotype showed up just a few times. J is TRBJ2-7 and V is TRBV30; TRBD2 matches at 11 bases. The CDR3 is made up of 15 amino acids. Trimming removed 2 bases from V and 7 bases from J; junction bases left unmatched: 10. Germline V CDR1 and CDR2: GTSNPN, SVGIG (reference sequence). The CDR3 spells CAWSISSGRNIEQYF. In DNA, the CDR3 is TGTGCCTGGAGTATTTCTAGCGGGAGGAATATAGAGCAGTACTTC.

This clonotype occurred many times. The J gene is TRBJ2-7, the V gene TRBV12-3 or TRBV12-4; the D gene is possibly TRBD2 (6 bases). V lost 2 bases to trimming and J lost 2 bases, with 19 bases between them. The CDR3 is made up of 17 amino acids. CDR3 sequence (DNA): TGTGCCAGCAGTTTAATACCCGCGGGACCTACCACCTACGAGCAGTACTTC. Amino acids: CASSLIPAGPTTYEQYF.

This clonotype was counted many times. The chain recombines TRBV7-2 with TRBJ2-1, with D maybe TRBD1 (5 bases). Trimming took off 1 base at V and 5 bases at J, with 6 bases between the two ends. Germline V gene sequence: CDR1 SGHTA, CDR2 FQGNSA. This CDR3 spans 13 amino acids. The CDR3 loop reads CASSLGRDNEQFF. In nucleotides, the CDR3 is TGTGCCAGCAGCTTAGGCAGGGACAATGAGCAGTTCTTC.

This clonotype was detected many times. The chain has TRBV30 and TRBJ2-7; 7 positions match TRBD1. In germline, CDR1 is GTSNPN, CDR2 SVGIG (reference sequence). Trimming cost V 0 bases and J 4 bases; bases outside gene matches: 3. The CDR3 is 13 amino acids. DNA of the CDR3: TGTGCCTGGAGTGTAGGACAGGCTTACGAGCAGTACTTC. This translates into CAWSVGQAYEQYF.

At least ten counts were recorded for this clonotype. The chain has TRBV28 and TRBJ2-1; possible D gene TRBD2, 6 bases. Trimming cost V 5 bases and J 3 bases, with 11 bases left between them. The CDR3 is 14 amino acids. CDR1 and CDR2 (germline): MDHEN, SYDVKM. The CDR3 protein is CASSPTSFYNEQFF. The DNA of the CDR3 is TGTGCCAGCAGTCCCACTAGCTTCTACAATGAGCAGTTCTTC.

This clonotype was counted ten times or more. This chain links TRBV20-1 with TRBJ1-6; D unclear. Germline-derived CDR1 and CDR2 are DFQATT and SNEGSKA (reference sequence). Trimming shortened V by 2 bases and J by 8 bases, and 19 bases separated the two germline ends. The CDR3 consists of 16 residues. The CDR3, as DNA: TGCAGTGCTAGATTCGGGGTAGGGTTGAGCGATTCACCCCTCCACTTT. Translation gives CSARFGVGLSDSPLHF.

Concerning this clonotype: A much more abundant neighbour one base away suggests this may be a read error. The CDR3 nucleotides are TGTGCCAGCAGCTCGCGGCTAGCGCTCCCCTACGAGCAGTACTTC. It encodes CASSSRLALPYEQYF. The V and J genes are TRBV11-1 and TRBJ2-7; D might be TRBD2 (6 bases). The germline V and J ends were trimmed by 4 bases and 2 bases, with 15 bases remaining between them. The length of the CDR3 is 15 residues. Looked up from germline, CDR1 is SGHAT and CDR2 is FQDESV (reference sequence). Combining the CDR3 with reference TRBV11-1 and TRBJ2-7 gives the whole variable domain EAEVAQSPRYKITEKSQAVAFWCDPISGHATLYWYRQILGQGPELLVQFQDESVVDDSQLPKDRFSAERLKGVDSTLKIQPAELGDSAMYLCASSSRLALPYEQYFGPGTRLTVT.

Comment on this clonotype: A clone one base away is much larger, so this may be a read error. This CDR3 reads CASGLYGGELFF. CDR3 sequence (DNA): TGTGCCAGCGGTTTATACGGCGGGGAGCTGTTTTTT. This chain uses TRBV28 with TRBJ2-2; D gene uncertain. CDR1 is MDHEN, CDR2 SYDVKM, per germline. The CDR3 consists of 12 residues.